This is a list of T cell receptor beta chains from one sample in a study of T cells after yellow fever vaccination. TCRdb redid the calling of the 5' RACE reads with MiXCR, one entry per CDR3 protein. The data show hundreds of thousands of distinct CDR3 sequences, roughly 12% seen once. Sequenced material: PBMCs, taken on the day of the yellow fever booster vaccination. Every receptor here comes from a man under 40 who received the YFV17D yellow fever vaccine. Both conserved end residues are part of each CDR3. A D gene is named only where the DNA matches it firmly. Rows may omit the clone size; those that give it use once, few, many or a size class.

D: TRBD1; V: TRBV5-6; J: TRBJ1-2; size: .; CDR3: CASSLVEGANYGYTF; DNA: TGTGCCAGCAGCTTGGTGGAGGGGGCAAACTATGGCTACACCTTC
D: .; V: TRBV20-1; J: TRBJ2-7; size: .; CDR3: CSARTNGRLQYF; DNA: TGCAGTGCGAGGACTAACGGCCGATTGCAGTACTTC
D: .; V: TRBV19; J: TRBJ2-6; size: .; CDR3: CASSTGTFSGANVLTF; DNA: TGTGCCAGTAGTACCGGGACTTTCTCTGGGGCCAACGTCCTGACTTTC
D: .; V: TRBV10-1; J: TRBJ2-2; size: few; CDR3: CASSDVTGELFF; DNA: TGCGCCAGCAGTGATGTAACCGGGGAGCTGTTTTTT
D: .; V: TRBV7-9; J: TRBJ2-6; size: .; CDR3: CASSPGRSGANVLTF; DNA: TGTGCCAGCAGCCCGGGGAGGTCTGGGGCCAACGTCCTGACTTTC
D: .; V: TRBV4-3; J: TRBJ2-6; size: .; CDR3: CASSQGAVVTGANVLTF; DNA: TGCGCCAGCAGCCAAGGGGCGGTCGTCACTGGGGCCAACGTCCTGACTTTC
D: TRBD1; V: TRBV12-3/TRBV12-4; J: TRBJ1-1; size: few; CDR3: CASSRDRGGNTEAFF; DNA: TGTGCCAGCAGTCGGGACAGGGGAGGGAACACTGAAGCTTTCTTT
D: .; V: TRBV5-6; J: TRBJ1-1; size: .; CDR3: CASSFVDSLNTEAFF; DNA: TGTGCCAGCAGCTTTGTAGACAGTTTAAACACTGAAGCTTTCTTT
D: TRBD1; V: TRBV7-2; J: TRBJ2-3; size: .; CDR3: CASTRGQVPADTQYF; DNA: TGTGCCAGCACCCGGGGACAGGTGCCCGCAGATACGCAGTATTTT
D: .; V: TRBV10-3; J: TRBJ2-1; size: few; CDR3: CAIRSGNEQFF; DNA: TGTGCCATCCGTAGCGGAAATGAGCAGTTCTTC
D: .; V: TRBV14; J: TRBJ2-3; size: many; CDR3: CASSAQPSTDTQYF; DNA: TGTGCCAGCAGCGCTCAACCTAGCACAGATACGCAGTATTTT
D: .; V: TRBV12-3/TRBV12-4; J: TRBJ2-4; size: few; CDR3: CASRSGGSAKNIQYF; DNA: TGTGCCAGCAGATCAGGGGGGTCGGCCAAAAACATTCAGTACTTC
D: TRBD1; V: TRBV4-3; J: TRBJ2-7; size: .; CDR3: CASSQASQGLHEQYF; DNA: TGCGCCAGCAGCCAAGCATCACAGGGGCTACACGAGCAGTACTTC
D: .; V: TRBV11-3; J: TRBJ2-1; size: few; CDR3: CASSALTRADEQFF; DNA: TGTGCCAGCAGCGCCTTGACCAGGGCGGATGAGCAGTTCTTC
D: .; V: TRBV11-2; J: TRBJ1-3; size: few; CDR3: CASSTHTSTIYF; DNA: TGTGCCAGCAGCACCCACACCTCAACCATATATTTT
D: TRBD2; V: TRBV20-1; J: TRBJ2-7; size: .; CDR3: CSARELAEKYEQYF; DNA: TGCAGTGCTAGAGAACTAGCGGAGAAATACGAGCAGTACTTC
D: .; V: TRBV19; J: TRBJ1-1; size: .; CDR3: CASSMAVNTEAFF; DNA: TGTGCCAGTAGTATGGCGGTGAACACTGAAGCTTTCTTT
D: TRBD2; V: TRBV5-4; J: TRBJ2-7; size: few; CDR3: CASSQDNWEGRTYEQYF; DNA: TGTGCCAGCAGCCAGGACAATTGGGAGGGACGGACCTACGAGCAGTACTTC
D: .; V: TRBV5-1; J: TRBJ2-2; size: many; CDR3: CASSLGSGGNTGELFF; DNA: TGCGCCAGCAGCTTAGGGAGCGGAGGAAACACCGGGGAGCTGTTTTTT
D: .; V: TRBV6-2/TRBV6-3; J: TRBJ2-6; size: .; CDR3: CASKPRRGTDYSGANVLTF; DNA: TGTGCCAGCAAACCGAGGCGTGGGACGGACTACTCTGGGGCCAACGTCCTGACTTTC
D: .; V: TRBV7-9; J: TRBJ2-3; size: .; CDR3: CASSKGLGGTDTQYF; DNA: TGTGCCAGCAGCAAAGGACTTGGCGGCACAGATACGCAGTATTTT
D: .; V: TRBV5-1; J: TRBJ2-7; size: few; CDR3: CASSLGTLIYEQYF; DNA: TGCGCCAGCAGCTTGGGGACATTAATCTACGAGCAGTACTTC
D: .; V: TRBV14; J: TRBJ2-5; size: .; CDR3: CASSQASGVEETQYF; DNA: TGTGCCAGCAGCCAAGCCTCAGGGGTAGAGGAGACCCAGTACTTC
D: .; V: TRBV3-1; J: TRBJ1-2; size: .; CDR3: CASSQLNWFYGYTF; DNA: TGTGCCAGCAGCCAACTAAACTGGTTCTACGGCTACACCTTC
D: .; V: TRBV5-1; J: TRBJ1-1; size: few; CDR3: CASSDRQFGNTEAFF; DNA: TGCGCCAGCAGCGACAGACAGTTTGGGAACACTGAAGCTTTCTTT
D: TRBD1; V: TRBV7-2; J: TRBJ1-1; size: few; CDR3: CASSEGQAKPPFF; DNA: TGTGCCAGCAGCGAGGGACAGGCGAAACCCCCTTTCTTT
D: .; V: TRBV11-1; J: TRBJ2-1; size: few; CDR3: CASSALAGIGYNEQFF; DNA: TGTGCCAGCAGCGCACTAGCAGGGATAGGTTACAATGAGCAGTTCTTC
D: .; V: TRBV11-2; J: TRBJ2-2; size: many; CDR3: CASSLDFSGELFF; DNA: TGTGCCAGCAGCTTAGATTTCTCCGGGGAGCTGTTTTTT
D: TRBD2; V: TRBV12-3/TRBV12-4; J: TRBJ2-1; size: few; CDR3: CASSDSGGRASYNEQFF; DNA: TGTGCCAGCAGTGATTCCGGCGGGAGGGCCTCCTACAATGAGCAGTTCTTC
D: TRBD2; V: TRBV20-1; J: TRBJ2-7; size: .; CDR3: CASRDRVAGGPYEQYF; DNA: TGCGCAAGCCGGGACAGGGTAGCGGGAGGGCCGTACGAGCAGTACTTC
D: TRBD2; V: TRBV2; J: TRBJ2-1; size: few; CDR3: CASSDNVGTTYYNEQFF; DNA: TGTGCCAGCAGTGATAATGTTGGGACTACCTACTACAATGAGCAGTTCTTC
D: .; V: TRBV24-1; J: TRBJ2-1; size: .; CDR3: CATSDYRDARSSYNEQFF; DNA: TGTGCCACCAGTGATTACCGGGACGCGAGGAGCTCCTACAATGAGCAGTTCTTC
D: TRBD2; V: TRBV4-3; J: TRBJ2-1; size: .; CDR3: CASSQDETSGMFGEQFF; DNA: TGCGCCAGCAGCCAAGATGAAACTAGCGGGATGTTCGGTGAGCAGTTCTTC
D: .; V: TRBV6-5; J: TRBJ2-6; size: .; CDR3: CASSYIHVDTRANVLTF; DNA: TGTGCCAGCAGTTATATTCATGTAGACACCCGGGCCAACGTCCTGACTTTC
D: TRBD2; V: TRBV15; J: TRBJ2-7; size: few; CDR3: CATSRETSDFYEQYF; DNA: TGTGCCACCAGCAGAGAGACTAGCGATTTCTACGAGCAGTACTTC
D: TRBD1; V: TRBV7-2; J: TRBJ1-1; size: few; CDR3: CASSSGQGYGAFF; DNA: TGTGCCAGCAGCTCGGGACAGGGTTATGGAGCTTTCTTT
D: TRBD2; V: TRBV14; J: TRBJ2-1; size: .; CDR3: CASSPLLGLARNEQFF; DNA: TGTGCCAGCAGCCCCCTACTAGGACTAGCGCGCAATGAGCAGTTCTTC
D: .; V: TRBV9; J: TRBJ2-5; size: .; CDR3: CASSDRDTQETQYF; DNA: TGTGCCAGCAGCGACCGGGACACTCAAGAGACCCAGTACTTC
D: TRBD2; V: TRBV7-2; J: TRBJ2-3; size: .; CDR3: CASSPGTSGHTDTQYF; DNA: TGTGCCAGCAGCCCCGGGACTAGCGGACACACAGATACGCAGTATTTT
D: .; V: TRBV7-2; J: TRBJ2-5; size: .; CDR3: CASSLIAGRETQYF; DNA: TGTGCCAGCTCCCTCATCGCGGGACGAGAGACCCAGTACTTC
D: TRBD2; V: TRBV9; J: TRBJ2-3; size: few; CDR3: CASSDSGRASDTQYF; DNA: TGTGCCAGCAGCGATAGCGGGAGGGCCTCAGATACGCAGTATTTT
D: .; V: TRBV19; J: TRBJ2-2; size: .; CDR3: CASSIDRGNTGELFF; DNA: TGTGCCAGTAGTATAGATCGTGGTAACACCGGGGAGCTGTTTTTT
D: .; V: TRBV25-1; J: TRBJ1-3; size: few; CDR3: CASINSGTGNTIYF; DNA: TGTGCCAGCATCAACAGTGGGACTGGAAACACCATATATTTT
D: .; V: TRBV11-2; J: TRBJ2-3; size: .; CDR3: CASSPVGGRTDTQYF; DNA: TGTGCCAGCAGCCCAGTGGGCGGGCGCACAGATACGCAGTATTTT
D: .; V: TRBV5-1; J: TRBJ2-3; size: .; CDR3: CASSIGTKSSTDTQYF; DNA: TGCGCCAGCAGCATAGGAACCAAATCATCCACAGATACGCAGTATTTT
D: TRBD2; V: TRBV20-1; J: TRBJ2-7; size: few; CDR3: CSARDLLAVGYEQYF; DNA: TGCAGTGCTAGAGATCTCCTAGCGGTGGGGTACGAGCAGTACTTC
D: .; V: TRBV6-1; J: TRBJ2-2; size: many; CDR3: CASSPESLTTGELFF; DNA: TGTGCCAGCAGTCCCGAGAGTCTCACTACCGGGGAGCTGTTTTTT
D: TRBD2; V: TRBV2; J: TRBJ2-1; size: many; CDR3: CASGVGRGRDPEQFF; DNA: TGTGCCAGCGGAGTCGGACGCGGGAGGGATCCTGAGCAGTTCTTC
D: .; V: TRBV3-1; J: TRBJ2-7; size: .; CDR3: CASSPGTLTIYEQYF; DNA: TGTGCCAGCAGCCCCGGGACCCTAACAATCTACGAGCAGTACTTC
D: .; V: TRBV20-1; J: TRBJ1-5; size: .; CDR3: CSARANGGQPQHF; DNA: TGCAGTGCTAGGGCCAATGGGGGTCAGCCCCAGCATTTT
D: TRBD1; V: TRBV7-9; J: TRBJ1-4; size: few; CDR3: CAGTGGTNEKLFF; DNA: TGTGCCGGTACAGGGGGCACTAATGAAAAACTGTTTTTT
D: TRBD1; V: TRBV20-1; J: TRBJ2-7; size: many; CDR3: CSAKAGTGGHEQYF; DNA: TGCAGTGCTAAAGCCGGGACAGGGGGGCACGAGCAGTACTTC
D: .; V: TRBV6-6; J: TRBJ2-1; size: few; CDR3: CASSQYTGNEQFF; DNA: TGTGCCAGCAGCCAGTACACGGGCAATGAGCAGTTCTTC